The rows below give T cell receptor beta chains drawn from one sample of a study of breast tumors, draining lymph nodes, adjacent tissues. TCRdb itself ran the multiplex PCR reads through MiXCR, one entry per CDR3 protein. The table includes fewer than 200,000 distinct CDR3 sequences, around a third detected once. The sequenced material came from axillary lymph node tissue. These TCRs come from a female donor with breast cancer. Some clones in this sample may be carry-over from other donors' samples. The CDR3 runs from the conserved cysteine through the conserved F or W. D genes are given only for firm matches. The size entry is marked missing in some rows and otherwise reads once, few, many or a size class.

d_gene,v_gene,abundance,j_gene,CDR3nt,CDR3aa
NA,TRBV7-3,many,TRBJ2-1,TGTGCCAGCAGCGCTGCGACAGGAGTCTACAATGAGCAGTTCTTC,CASSAATGVYNEQFF
TRBD2,TRBV19,many,TRBJ2-1,TGTGCCAGTAGTATGGGGACTAGCCCCCATGAGCAGTTCTTC,CASSMGTSPHEQFF
NA,TRBV5-8,NA,TRBJ1-5,TGTGCCAGCAGCTTGGAGGGTACCCTCTATAGCAATCAGCCCCAGCATTTT,CASSLEGTLYSNQPQHF
NA,TRBV9,many,TRBJ2-2,TGTGCCAGCAGCGAGTCTCTGTCGCGCGGAGACACCGGGGAGCTGTTTTTT,CASSESLSRGDTGELFF
TRBD2,TRBV12-3/TRBV12-4,many,TRBJ2-2,TGTGCCAGCAACCCAACTAGCGGGGGACACACCGGGGAGCTGTTTTTT,CASNPTSGGHTGELFF
TRBD2,TRBV19,NA,TRBJ2-1,TGTGCCGGTAGTATCCCGGGACTAGCGGGAGGGTTCGATGAGCAGTTCTTC,CAGSIPGLAGGFDEQFF
NA,TRBV20-1,few,TRBJ1-1,TGCAGTGCCTCCGGGGGTTCTGAAGCTTTCTTT,CSASGGSEAFF
NA,TRBV11-3,NA,TRBJ2-6,TGTGCCAGCAGCTTATTGGGGATTGGGATCCACTCTGGGGCCAACGTCCTGACTTTC,CASSLLGIGIHSGANVLTF
TRBD2,TRBV6-1,NA,TRBJ2-3,TGTGCCAGCAGTGTATATAGCGGGAAACCCACAGATACGCAGTATTTT,CASSVYSGKPTDTQYF
NA,TRBV5-1,few,TRBJ1-1,TGCGCCAGCAGTCATAACACTGAAGCTTTCTTT,CASSHNTEAFF
NA,TRBV2,NA,TRBJ2-5,TGTGCCAGGAGCGAGGGATGGGCGGGAGAGACCCAGTACTTC,CARSEGWAGETQYF
TRBD2,TRBV6-5,many,TRBJ2-3,TGTGCCAGCAGTTGGACTAGCGGGGGATACGGCACAGATACGCAGTATTTT,CASSWTSGGYGTDTQYF
NA,TRBV6-2/TRBV6-3,few,TRBJ1-2,TGTGCCAGCAGCCCAGAGGAATACTATGGCTACACCTTC,CASSPEEYYGYTF
TRBD2,TRBV7-9,few,TRBJ2-3,TGTGCCAGCAGCTTAAGGCCTAGCGGGGGGGGTTTCGGGCATACGCAGTATTTT,CASSLRPSGGGFGHTQYF
NA,TRBV27,NA,TRBJ1-5,TGTGCCAGCAGTCCGCTACTGAGGTCGGGCAATCAGCCCCAGCATTTT,CASSPLLRSGNQPQHF
NA,TRBV19,NA,TRBJ1-4,TGTGCCAGTAGTATAAGGGCGTGGGGAAAACTGTTTTTT,CASSIRAWGKLFF
NA,TRBV20-1,many,TRBJ2-6,TGCAGTGCTACCCCCCGGGACGTACTTCTCTCTGGGGCCAACGTCCTGACTTTC,CSATPRDVLLSGANVLTF
NA,TRBV9,many,TRBJ2-7,TGTGCCAGCAGCGTAGGGGCGGGGTCCCGGGCTAACGAGCAGTACTTC,CASSVGAGSRANEQYF
NA,TRBV5-8,NA,TRBJ2-7,TGCGCCAGCAGCCCCTATATTCCCCTACTCGTGGGGGAGCAGTACTTC,CASSPYIPLLVGEQYF
NA,TRBV11-3,many,TRBJ2-7,TGTGCCAGCTCAGAAGGGTGTTTGGGCGAGCAGTACTTC,CASSEGCLGEQYF
TRBD2,TRBV7-3,once,TRBJ2-2,TGTGCCAGCAGCTTGGGGGGGAGATTCACCGGGGAGCTGTTTTTT,CASSLGGRFTGELFF
NA,TRBV12-3/TRBV12-4,many,TRBJ2-7,TGTGCCAGTAAACCGCGGTCCGCGCGTGAGGACGAGCAGTACTTC,CASKPRSAREDEQYF
NA,TRBV12-3/TRBV12-4,NA,TRBJ2-1,TGTGCCAGCAGTTTCGTGGGATCAGGTCGGTATGAGCAGTTCTTC,CASSFVGSGRYEQFF
TRBD1,TRBV4-2,many,TRBJ1-2,TGTGCCAGCAGCCCAGAGACAGGGGGGACTAACTATGGCTACACCTTC,CASSPETGGTNYGYTF
NA,TRBV19,NA,TRBJ1-1,TGTGCCAGTGGGGGCGTATACAGCACCCCGAATACTGAAGCTTTCTTT,CASGGVYSTPNTEAFF
NA,TRBV7-6,many,TRBJ1-3,TGTGCCAGCAGCTCCCCTAGCTCTGGAAACACCATATATTTT,CASSSPSSGNTIYF
NA,TRBV28,NA,TRBJ1-6,TGTGCCAGCAGTTTAGAAGCAGTGCCCTATAATTCACCCCTCCACTTT,CASSLEAVPYNSPLHF
NA,TRBV2,many,TRBJ2-7,TGTGCCAGCAGTCGGGACTTCTCCTACGAGCAGTACTTC,CASSRDFSYEQYF
TRBD2,TRBV5-6,few,TRBJ2-5,TGTGCCAGCAGCCAAGGGACTACCATTCAAGAGACCCAGTACTTC,CASSQGTTIQETQYF
NA,TRBV19,many,TRBJ1-5,TGTGCCAGTAGTATTCTGGGCAGACAGTATAGCAATCAGCCCCAGCATTTT,CASSILGRQYSNQPQHF
TRBD1,TRBV25-1,NA,TRBJ1-5,TGTGCTTTTACAGGGGGCGGTCAGCCCCAGCATTTT,CAFTGGGQPQHF
NA,TRBV29-1,few,TRBJ1-1,TGCAGCGTAGCTGGACAGAGAAACACTGAAGCTTTCTTT,CSVAGQRNTEAFF
NA,TRBV12-3/TRBV12-4,NA,TRBJ1-5,TGTGCCAGCAGTTTACCGGGACGGGTCGAGCCCCAGCATTTT,CASSLPGRVEPQHF
NA,TRBV20-1,many,TRBJ2-5,TGCAGTGCTAGCCCGCAGACGGGGGAGACCCAGTACTTC,CSASPQTGETQYF
TRBD2,TRBV20-1,many,TRBJ2-1,TGCAGTGCTACTAATCCCGGGACTAGCGACAATGAGCAGTTCTTC,CSATNPGTSDNEQFF
NA,TRBV16,NA,TRBJ2-1,TGTGCCAGCAGCCAATCGCGGGGCCCTGCCTACAATGAGCAGTTCTTC,CASSQSRGPAYNEQFF
NA,TRBV6-5,few,TRBJ1-2,TGTGCCAGCAGTCCGGACGGATTTTCTTATGGCTACACCTTC,CASSPDGFSYGYTF
NA,TRBV7-3,many,TRBJ2-5,TGTGCCAGCAGCTTCACTTGGGGAGAGACCCAGTACTTC,CASSFTWGETQYF
NA,TRBV6-5,NA,TRBJ1-5,TGTGCCAGCAGAACAGGCACTCAGCCCCAGCATTTT,CASRTGTQPQHF
NA,TRBV9,NA,TRBJ2-1,TGTGCCAGCAGCGTAGGGGGGAGCGGTTCCTACAATGAGCAGTTCTTC,CASSVGGSGSYNEQFF
NA,TRBV7-9,NA,TRBJ1-4,TGTGCCAGCAGCTCCCTGGACGGGGGTTCTGAAAAACTGTTTTTT,CASSSLDGGSEKLFF
TRBD1,TRBV6-4,NA,TRBJ1-1,TGTGCCAGCAGAAAAGAACAGGGGGTGAATACTGAAGCTTTCTTT,CASRKEQGVNTEAFF
TRBD1,TRBV7-2,many,TRBJ2-7,TGTGCCAGCAGCTTACAGGGGGCGGAAACCTACGAGCAGTACTTC,CASSLQGAETYEQYF
TRBD2,TRBV6-1,few,TRBJ2-3,TGTGCCAGCAGTGAAAGAGCGGGAGAGGTGGCGGATACGCAGTATTTT,CASSERAGEVADTQYF
NA,TRBV7-9,few,TRBJ2-1,TGTGCCAGCAGCTCCCCAGGGCAGGGGTCGGGCTACAATGAGCAGTTCTTC,CASSSPGQGSGYNEQFF
TRBD1,TRBV18,NA,TRBJ1-1,TGTGCCAGCTCACAACGGACAGGAAAGAACACTGAAGCTTTCTTT,CASSQRTGKNTEAFF
NA,TRBV3-1,NA,TRBJ2-1,TGTGCCAGCAGCCTCTCATTAAGCGGGCGTGGGCAGTTCTTC,CASSLSLSGRGQFF
NA,TRBV14,many,TRBJ1-2,TGTGCCAGCAGCCGTTATCACAGTTTACCGCCTCCCTATGGCTACACCTTC,CASSRYHSLPPPYGYTF
TRBD2,TRBV5-1,many,TRBJ2-1,TGCGCCAGCAGACCGGGACTAACCTCGAATTACAATGAGCAGTTCTTC,CASRPGLTSNYNEQFF
TRBD1,TRBV7-9,NA,TRBJ1-2,TGTGCCAGCAGCTTAGCACAGGGGGCTGACTATGGCTACCCCTTC,CASSLAQGADYGYPF
TRBD2,TRBV7-8,once,TRBJ2-7,TGTGCCAGCAGCGGAGGACTAGCGGGGGGCGAGCAGTACTTC,CASSGGLAGGEQYF
NA,TRBV7-2,NA,TRBJ1-5,TGTGCCAGCAGTAAAACCCCCAGCGGGAGGGCAAATCAGCCCCAGCATTTT,CASSKTPSGRANQPQHF
TRBD1,TRBV7-3,many,TRBJ2-3,TGTGCCAGCAGCTCGACAGGGGTAGATACGCAGTATTTT,CASSSTGVDTQYF
TRBD1,TRBV11-3,NA,TRBJ1-4,TGTGCCAGCAGTCGAGGACAGGGGACTAGCGAAAAACTGTTTTTT,CASSRGQGTSEKLFF
NA,TRBV11-2,NA,TRBJ1-1,TGTGCCAGCAGCTTAGTCGAGACGGCCGCTGAAGCTTTCTTT,CASSLVETAAEAFF
NA,TRBV29-1,NA,TRBJ1-4,TGCAGCGTTGTGAGCGGGAGTGAAAAACTGTTTTTT,CSVVSGSEKLFF
TRBD1,TRBV30,few,TRBJ1-5,TGTGCCTGGAACCACAGGGGACTTTATAGCAATCAGCCCCAGCATTTT,CAWNHRGLYSNQPQHF